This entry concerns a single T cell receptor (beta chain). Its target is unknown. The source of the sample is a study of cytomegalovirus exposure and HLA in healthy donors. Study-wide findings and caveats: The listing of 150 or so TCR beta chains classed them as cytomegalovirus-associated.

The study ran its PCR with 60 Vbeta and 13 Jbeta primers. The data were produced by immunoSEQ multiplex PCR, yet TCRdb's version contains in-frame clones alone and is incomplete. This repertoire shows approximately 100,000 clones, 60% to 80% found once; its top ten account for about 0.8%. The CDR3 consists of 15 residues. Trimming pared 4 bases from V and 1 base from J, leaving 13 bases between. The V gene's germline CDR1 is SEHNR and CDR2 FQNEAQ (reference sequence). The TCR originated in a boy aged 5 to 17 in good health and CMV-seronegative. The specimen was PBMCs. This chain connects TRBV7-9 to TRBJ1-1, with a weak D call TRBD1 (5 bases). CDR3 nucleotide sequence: TGTGCCAGCAGCTATCTGGCGGGGCGGAACACTGAAGCTTTCTTT. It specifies CASSYLAGRNTEAFF. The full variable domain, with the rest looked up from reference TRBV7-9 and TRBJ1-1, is DTGVSQNPRHKITKRGQNVTFRCDPISEHNRLYWYRQTLGQGPEFLTYFQNEAQLEKSRLLSDRFSAERPKGSFSTLEIQRTEQGDSAMYLCASSYLAGRNTEAFFGQGTRLTVV.